This record looks at one TCR beta chain sequence and its context. Its antigen is unknown. There are no base qualities to consult, and no much larger clone falls within one base. TCRbeta CDR3 regions were amplified from genomic DNA using the immunoSEQ Assay, a bias-controlled multiplex PCR. Per the original workflow: The number of nucleated cells in each sample was estimated from the amplification of reference gene primers within the assay. To quantify the absolute abundance of each unique TCRbeta CDR3 rearrangement, sequence reads were collapsed and filtered. For each sample, productive Simpson clonality was calculated as the square root of Simpson's diversity index over productive rearrangements. Imported from immuneACCESS, the table was reduced by TCRdb to in-frame sequences with V and J called. These copies leave out some clones; in studies compared against another copy, an unresolved V gene accounts for under half, and the cause of the remainder is not known. The DNA was the basis for D and trimming; V, J and clone size are from that table. The sample data list around 150,000 clones, and over 80% of these were observed just once. The leading ten clones occupy roughly 5% of the sample.

This record comes from a study of blood T cell repertoires in COVID-19 (dated by TCRdb to about 2020). Study-wide context: The collaborator samples originated in the United States, Italy and Spain and spanned the acute and convalescent phases of COVID-19. The prospective study material was composed of cDNA or gDNA derived from T cells, B-cell-depleted T cells, or PBMCs. Subjects who had been exposed to COVID-19, were actively infected with it, or had recovered from it provided the deeply sampled blood TCRbeta repertoires that made up the dataset. The repertoires were released in a freely available public database intended as a resource for research on the immune response to SARS-CoV-2. Samples were obtained from the ongoing ImmuneRACE study (first 160 participants) and from about 1,300 subjects provided by 6 global collaborators. The sample metadata nearly always contained a de-identified subject ID, COVID-19 status, age in years and sex. Where available, HLA class I and class II types were taken from metadata supplied by the sample provider and were not determined by assay-based typing.

Participants in the prospective study were aged roughly 18 to 90 years, lived in some 24 United States geographic areas, and enrolled through a virtual design. To assign participants to cohorts, the prospective study relied on clinical history that participants themselves reported in a screening survey and a study questionnaire. Exposed participants had been in contact with someone with a PCR-confirmed or clinician-diagnosed COVID-19 case within 2 weeks of study entry. In the prospective study, mobile phlebotomists collected whole blood, serum and a nasopharyngeal or oropharyngeal swab from each participant. Participants in the prospective study had the option to provide additional blood draws and questionnaires over an approximately 2-month period. Prospective study blood samples were shipped either frozen or at room temperature before DNA extraction. Trimmed from V: 6 bases; trimmed from J: 9 bases; junction bases lacking a gene match: 7. Including cysteine and phenylalanine, the CDR3 has 13 amino acids. Solely the CDR3 DNA is kept, with 39 bases framed from the first base.

What the work shows at the level of the full study, not this receptor alone: The amount of clinical and demographic metadata varied by source and participant and was provided uncurated.

This clonotype was obtained from a man between 65 and 79 years old who had been exposed to COVID-19. Source material: PBMCs or T cells enriched from blood (not recorded which). This receptor chain uses TRBV12-3 or TRBV12-4 and TRBJ2-7, with 11 bases in between that match TRBD1. The CDR3 here reads CASSSGQGEWQYF. The DNA reads TGTGCCAGCAGCTCGGGACAGGGGGAATGGCAGTACTTC.